The 15 T cell receptor beta chains reported below all come from one sample, sequenced in a study of breast tumors, draining lymph nodes, adjacent tissues. TCRdb independently ran MiXCR on the multiplex PCR reads; one entry per CDR3 protein. The table records about 130,000 distinct CDR3 sequences, 21% of them present only once. Breast cancer patients provided tissue from their axillary draining lymph nodes. Sequencing was done on a sample of axillary lymph node tissue. These receptors all come from a female donor with breast cancer. Some clones in this sample may be carry-over from other donors' samples.

To note about this clonotype: A much more abundant neighbour one base away suggests this may be a read error. This chain uses TRBV11-2 with TRBJ2-7, with TRBD1 identical over 8 bases. The CDR3 runs 15 residues. The germline V gene has CDR1 SGHAT and CDR2 FQNNGV. The CDR3 DNA is TGTGCCAGCAGCCCAGGAGGGGCAGGGGGCTACAAGCAGTACTTC. Amino acid sequence: CASSPGGAGGYKQYF. Complete variable domain (other parts from reference TRBV11-2 and TRBJ2-7): EAGVAQSPRYKIIEKRQSVAFWCNPISGHATLYWYQQILGQGPKLLIQFQNNGVVDDSQLPKDRFSAERLKGVDSTLKIQPAKLEDSAVYLCASSPGGAGGYKQYFGPGTRLTVT.

In the case of this clonotype: This clone may be a read error of a much larger clone one base away. This chain connects TRBV5-6 to TRBJ2-1, with 13 bases that match TRBD2. Germline loops: CDR1 SGHDT, CDR2 YYEEEE. This CDR3 is 16 amino acids long. CDR3 amino acids: CASSTGLAGLFNEQVF. The CDR3, as DNA: TGTGCCAGCAGCACGGGACTAGCGGGATTATTCAATGAGCAGGTCTTC.

This chain connects TRBV5-4 to TRBJ2-4; D is uncertain. V was pared by 4 bases and J by 1 base, with 9 bases between. Germline loops: CDR1 SGHNT, CDR2 YYREEE (reference sequence). The CDR3 is 14 residues long. CDR3 loop: CASSPGHAKNIQYF. DNA for the CDR3: TGTGCCAGCAGCCCAGGCCATGCCAAAAACATTCAGTACTTC. The entire variable domain, with the rest obtained from reference TRBV5-4 and TRBJ2-4, is as follows: ETGVTQSPTHLIKTRGQQVTLRCSSQSGHNTVSWYQQALGQGPQFIFQYYREEENGRGNFPPRFSGLQFPNYSSELNVNALELDDSALYLCASSPGHAKNIQYFGAGTRLSVL.

This clonotype was found many times. The rearrangement uses TRBV6-2 or TRBV6-3 and TRBJ1-2; 7 bases are shared with TRBD1. The CDR3 totals 14 residues. V trimming: 4 bases; J trimming: 1 base; junction bases outside the gene matches: 3. Germline CDR1 reads MNHEY; CDR2 reads SVGEGT. Here the CDR3 reads CASSSGQVNYGYTF. The CDR3 DNA is TGTGCCAGCAGTTCCGGACAGGTTAACTATGGCTACACCTTC.

V and J are TRBV2 and TRBJ2-1; TRBD2 matches 7 bases. CDR3 size: 16 residues. J was trimmed by 8 bases and V by 6 bases; bases with no gene match: 16. The germline V gene has CDR1 SNHLY and CDR2 FYNNEI. CDR3 protein: CASRRRGAGPWDEQFF. CDR3 coding DNA: TGTGCCAGCAGGAGAAGGGGAGCGGGGCCCTGGGATGAGCAGTTCTTC. Filled out from reference TRBV2 and TRBJ2-1, the complete variable domain reads EPEVTQTPSHQVTQMGQEVILRCVPISNHLYFYWYRQILGQKVEFLVSFYNNEISEKSEIFDDQFSVERPDGSNFTLKIRSTKLEDSAMYFCASRRRGAGPWDEQFFGPGTRLTVL.

This chain connects TRBV7-9 to TRBJ2-2, with D possibly called TRBD1 or TRBD2 (6 bases each). Trimming cost V 1 base and J 0 bases, with 12 bases left between them. Per the germline V gene, CDR1 is SEHNR and CDR2 is FQNEAQ (reference sequence). This CDR3 has 17 residues. The CDR3 DNA reads TGTGCCAGCAGCTTAGGAGTCGGGGGCGCGAACACCGGGGAGCTGTTTTTT. Encoded protein: CASSLGVGGANTGELFF.

This clonotype was counted ten times or more. This chain uses TRBV20-1 with TRBJ2-5, with 8 bases identical to TRBD2. CDR1 and CDR2 (germline): DFQATT, SNEGSKA (reference sequence). The CDR3 is 16 residues long. Trimming at V came to 3 bases and at J to 2 bases, leaving 11 bases not matched to a gene. The CDR3 nucleotides read TGCAGTGCTAGGCCAGTAGCGGGATCGGGACAAGAGACCCAGTACTTC. It codes for CSARPVAGSGQETQYF.

This clonotype has a single count. The chain employs TRBV11-2 and TRBJ1-4; D is unresolved. The CDR3 covers 15 residues. Germline assignment: CDR1 SGHAT and CDR2 FQNNGV. Trimming removed 5 bases from V and 7 bases from J, with 17 bases in between. CDR3: CASSLGVGTLEKLFF. In DNA form, the CDR3 reads TGTGCCAGCAGCCTGGGAGTTGGAACCCTTGAAAAACTGTTTTTT.

The chain has TRBV28 and TRBJ2-3, with 16 bases identical to TRBD2. The CDR3 extends over 21 amino acids. The germline gives CDR1 MDHEN, CDR2 SYDVKM. The V segment lost 10 bases and the J segment 1 base; nucleotides outside the gene matches: 20. Here the CDR3 reads CATLDTPGGTSGRERTDTQYF. CDR3 in DNA: TGTGCCACTCTAGACACACCCGGGGGGACTAGCGGGAGGGAGCGCACAGATACGCAGTATTTT.

This clonotype has at least ten counts. The chain combines TRBV11-3 with TRBJ2-1; the D call may be TRBD1 or TRBD2 (5 bases each). This CDR3 is 14 amino acids long. V lost 8 bases and J 9 bases, leaving 20 bases between the germline ends. In germline, CDR1 is SGHNT, CDR2 YENEEA. CDR3 protein: CASGSGPGEGEQFF. Written as DNA, the CDR3 is TGTGCCAGCGGCTCGGGGCCCGGAGAGGGTGAGCAGTTCTTC.

This clonotype has a count of ten or more. J is TRBJ2-5 and V is TRBV5-1, with D possibly being TRBD2 (5 bases). The CDR3 length is 11 residues. The germline V gene has CDR1 SGHRS and CDR2 YFSETQ. The ends were cut back, 3 bases at V and 7 bases at J, with 7 bases in the middle. The CDR3 region is CASSSGGTQYF. The DNA of the CDR3 is TGCGCCAGCAGCTCTGGAGGGACCCAGTACTTC.

This clonotype was recorded at least ten times. The gene calls are TRBV4-1 and TRBJ2-1; 7 bases fit TRBD2. This CDR3 has 15 residues. Germline V gene data show CDR1 as MGHRA and CDR2 as YSYEKL. Trimming took 8 bases from V and 6 from J; bases not matched to a gene: 13. The CDR3 region is CASRGTAGEGNEQFF. CDR3 nucleotide sequence: TGCGCCAGCCGGGGCACGGCGGGAGAGGGCAATGAGCAGTTCTTC.

This clonotype was seen repeatedly, ten times or more. The chain combines TRBV9 with TRBJ2-1; 15 bases match TRBD2. J lost 2 bases, V lost 4 bases, and 13 bases had no gene match. CDR1 SGDLS and CDR2 YYNGEE come from the germline V gene. This CDR3 contains 20 residues. The CDR3 nucleotides read TGTGCCAGCAGCCCAGTCGCGGGACTAGCGGGAGGTCGGGCCTACAATGAGCAGTTCTTC. It translates to CASSPVAGLAGGRAYNEQFF.

The chain recombines TRBV9 with TRBJ1-2; no firm D call. V gave up 6 bases and J gave up 0 bases, with 21 bases separating them. This CDR3 is built from 17 residues. Per germline, CDR1 SGDLS and CDR2 YYNGEE. The CDR3 loop reads CASTRVPSSKTNYGYTF. As DNA, the CDR3 is TGTGCCAGCACACGGGTACCCTCATCAAAAACTAACTATGGCTACACCTTC. The full variable domain, in which reference TRBV9 and TRBJ1-2 provide the parts outside the CDR3, is DSGVTQTPKHLITATGQRVTLRCSPRSGDLSVYWYQQSLDQGLQFLIQYYNGEERAKGNILERFSAQQFPDLHSELNLSSLELGDSALYFCASTRVPSSKTNYGYTFGSGTRLTVV.

This clonotype was detected many times. The chain has TRBV27 and TRBJ2-7; 15 bases are a match to TRBD2. Germline values: CDR1 MNHEY, CDR2 SMNVEV (reference sequence). V lost 3 bases, J lost 1 base, and 4 bases stayed unmatched. The CDR3 spans 17 residues. The chain's CDR3 is CASSFRTSGRASYEQYF. As DNA, the CDR3 is TGTGCCAGCAGTTTTCGGACTAGCGGGAGGGCATCCTACGAGCAGTACTTC.